These 12 T cell receptor beta chains came from one sample sequenced in a study of T cells in Graves' hyperthyroidism and ophthalmopathy. TCR beta CDR3 regions were amplified from RNA. Initially, a first-round RT-PCR of the TCR CDR3 employed the HTBI primer set. Each CDR3 protein is one row after TCRdb ran MiXCR on the multiplex PCR reads. The sample holds around 580,000 distinct CDR3 sequences; roughly a sixth are singletons and the top ten take 18%. Sample: blood. Receptors originate from a young woman with Graves' hyperthyroidism.

The table lists this clonotype with a few counts. This rearrangement joins TRBV12-3 or TRBV12-4 to TRBJ1-3, with D tentatively TRBD1 (5 bases). This CDR3 contains 16 residues. The V gene lost 7 bases and the J gene lost 2 bases, with 18 bases spanning the gap. CDR3 protein: CASTLRLGATGNTIYF. The CDR3 region has the DNA TGTGCCAGCACCTTGAGGTTAGGGGCAACTGGAAACACCATATATTTT.

This clonotype was found many times. The V gene is TRBV27, the J gene TRBJ1-1, with TRBD1 identical over 12 bases. V shed 5 bases and J 4 bases; nucleotides not matched to a gene: 8. Germline lookup yields CDR1 MNHEY and CDR2 SMNVEV (reference sequence). The CDR3 totals 16 residues. CDR3 nucleotide sequence: TGTGCCAGCAGTCCCCGGGACAGGGGGCGATTCACTGAAGCTTTCTTT. Protein: CASSPRDRGRFTEAFF.

This clonotype was detected many times. The chain recombines TRBV28 with TRBJ2-7; D is unclear. The ends were cut back, 4 bases at V and 0 bases at J, with 10 bases in the middle. CDR3 size: 14 residues. The germline CDR1 and CDR2 sequences are MDHEN and SYDVKM. The CDR3 sequence: CASSSDRGSYEQYF. CDR3 bases: TGTGCCAGCAGTTCTGACCGAGGCTCCTACGAGCAGTACTTC.

There are a few counts of this clonotype. The chain has TRBV20-1 and TRBJ2-1; TRBD2 matches 7 bases. The CDR3 length is 16 residues. Germline V lookup: CDR1 DFQATT, CDR2 SNEGSKA (reference sequence). V lost 6 bases to trimming and J lost 9 bases; unmatched junction nucleotides: 20. The CDR3, as DNA: TGCAGTGCAAACCCCGTCTGGCGGGAGTTCCATGCTGAGCAGTTCTTC. This translates into CSANPVWREFHAEQFF.

This clonotype was observed at least ten times. J is TRBJ2-1 and V is TRBV11-1, with 11 bases matching TRBD1. V gave up 5 bases and J gave up 8 bases; unmatched junction bases: 8. This CDR3 comprises 15 residues. Germline CDR1 and CDR2: SGHAT and FQDESV (reference sequence). The CDR3: CASSPGQGALDEQFF. Here the CDR3 DNA reads TGTGCCAGCAGCCCAGGACAGGGGGCTCTAGATGAGCAGTTCTTC.

This clonotype came up a few times. The rearrangement links TRBV29-1 to TRBJ2-7, with D possibly matching TRBD1 (5 bases). The germline gives CDR1 SQVTM, CDR2 ANQGSEA. Trimming took off 7 bases at V and 4 bases at J, with 11 bases between the two ends. The CDR3 runs 11 residues. The CDR3 sequence is CSGFTGYEQYF. The CDR3 bases are TGCAGCGGCTTTACAGGTTACGAGCAGTACTTC.

This chain uses TRBV11-2 with TRBJ1-6, with 9 bases aligning to TRBD1. Germline values: CDR1 SGHAT, CDR2 FQNNGV. There are 15 residues in the CDR3. Trimming at V came to 6 bases and at J to 7 bases, leaving 7 bases not matched to a gene. The CDR3 bases are TGTGCCAGCAGAAAACCAGGGACAGGGAATTCACCCCTCCACTTT. It yields the protein CASRKPGTGNSPLHF. Looking up the rest from reference TRBV11-2 and TRBJ1-6 gives the full variable domain: EAGVAQSPRYKIIEKRQSVAFWCNPISGHATLYWYQQILGQGPKLLIQFQNNGVVDDSQLPKDRFSAERLKGVDSTLKIQPAKLEDSAVYLCASRKPGTGNSPLHFGNGTRLTVT.

The chain joins TRBV6-2 or TRBV6-3 to TRBJ2-7; no clear D. CDR1 and CDR2 from the germline V gene are MNHEY and SVGEGT. V lost 2 bases and J lost 5, with 13 bases in between. CDR3 length: 14 amino acids. As DNA, the CDR3 is TGTGCCAGCAGTTACCAGCCAGAAGTGAACGAGCAGTACTTC. Protein sequence: CASSYQPEVNEQYF.

This clonotype was seen ten or more times. This chain uses TRBV6-6 with TRBJ1-1; D uncertain. V shed 1 base and J shed 2 bases, with 5 bases lying between them. This CDR3 has 13 amino acids. Per the germline V gene, CDR1 is MNHNY and CDR2 is SVGAGI (reference sequence). The CDR3 sequence is CASSYFGNTEAFF. CDR3 bases: TGTGCCAGCAGTTACTTCGGTAACACTGAAGCTTTCTTT.

This clonotype showed up just a few times. A read error may produce the germline difference seen at one junction end. The rearrangement joins TRBV6-1 to TRBJ1-1; the D is unclear. Germline CDR1 and CDR2: MNHNS and SASEGT. This CDR3 has 15 residues. CDR3 nucleotide sequence: TGTACCAGCAGTGAATTAGCGGGAGGTAGGACTGAAGCTTTCTTT. This encodes CTSSELAGGRTEAFF.

This clonotype was observed at least ten times. The chain combines TRBV6-1 with TRBJ2-3; D is perhaps TRBD2 (6 bases). The CDR3 has 15 amino acids. V shed 4 bases and J shed 2 bases, with 13 bases lying between them. CDR1 MNHNS and CDR2 SASEGT come from the germline V gene. CDR3 amino acids: CASSGPLATTDTQYF. The DNA for the CDR3 is TGTGCCAGCAGTGGCCCCCTAGCGACCACAGATACGCAGTATTTT.

V usage is TRBV29-1 and J usage is TRBJ2-1, with 10 bases identical to TRBD2. The germline V gene has CDR1 SQVTM and CDR2 ANQGSEA. This CDR3 contains 16 residues. J was trimmed by 3 bases and V by 8 bases; bases with no gene match: 13. The CDR3 sequence is CSPDRRKRGGYNEQFF. The CDR3 region has the DNA TGCAGCCCCGACAGACGGAAGCGGGGGGGCTACAATGAGCAGTTCTTC.